What follows are 5 T cell receptor beta chains derived from one specimen sequenced in a study of blood T cell repertoires in COVID-19. Data came from immunoSEQ multiplex PCR; TCRdb stores just in-frame clones and leaves some out. This sample has about 190,000 clones; around 85% occur once, and the top ten carry approximately 6.9%. Sequencing was carried out using peripheral blood. The source is an elderly man with COVID-19, enrolled during active disease.

J is TRBJ2-5 and V is TRBV7-2, with 9 bases lining up with TRBD2. Unmatched junction bases numbered 8, after V lost 1 base and J lost 5 bases. The germline CDR1 and CDR2 sequences are SGHTA and FQGNSA. CDR3 length: 16 residues. As DNA, the CDR3 is TGTGCCAGCAGCTTAGGAGTGTCGGCGGGGGGGGAGACCCAGTACTTC. Residues: CASSLGVSAGGETQYF.

The chain links TRBV6-1 to TRBJ1-3, with D tentatively TRBD1 (5 bases). The CDR3 contains 15 residues. V lost 2 bases and J 0 bases, leaving 8 bases between the germline ends. CDR1 MNHNS and CDR2 SASEGT come from the germline V gene. This CDR3 reads CASSEQGHSGNTIYF. The CDR3 DNA reads as TGTGCCAGCAGTGAACAGGGCCACTCTGGAAACACCATATATTTT.

The CDR3: CASSEDRGYLETQYF. For the CDR3, the DNA is TGTGCCAGCAGCGAAGACAGGGGGTATCTGGAGACCCAGTACTTC. The V and J genes are TRBV7-9 and TRBJ2-5, with 9 nucleotides matching TRBD1. Germline lookup yields CDR1 SEHNR and CDR2 FQNEAQ (reference sequence). The CDR3 has 15 residues. V shed 5 bases, J shed 5 bases, and the junction held 9 bases outside the gene matches.

This rearrangement joins TRBV2 to TRBJ2-6; the D gene is possibly TRBD2 (7 bases). Germline loops: CDR1 SNHLY, CDR2 FYNNEI. Trimming cost V 8 bases and J 0 bases, with 14 bases left between them. This CDR3 has 16 residues. The DNA of the CDR3 is TGTGCCAGCCTGGGGGGGCCCGTCTCTGGGGCCAACGTCCTGACTTTC. This sequence encodes CASLGGPVSGANVLTF.

Regarding this clone: Other DNA sequences from this sample encode an identical CDR3 as well. The J gene is TRBJ1-2, the V gene TRBV5-4; D unclear. The CDR3 is 14 amino acids. V lost 1 base, J lost 1 base, and 8 bases lay in between. The germline CDR1 and CDR2 sequences are SGHNT and YYREEE (reference sequence). Here the CDR3 reads CASSLWGGNYGYTF. CDR3 DNA: TGTGCCAGCAGCTTGTGGGGAGGTAACTATGGCTACACCTTC.